What follows are 18 T cell receptor beta chains derived from one specimen sequenced in a study of cytomegalovirus exposure and HLA in healthy donors. PCR involved 60 Vbeta and 13 Jbeta primers. The method was immunoSEQ multiplex PCR; TCRdb's version includes in-frame clones alone and lacks a portion of them. This table holds about 120,000 clones, 74% found once. Sequencing input: PBMCs. The receptors come from a human donor in good health.

Only one count was recorded for this clone. The chain couples TRBV5-1 to TRBJ2-3, with 7 positions matching TRBD1. The CDR3 has 15 amino acids. CDR1 and CDR2 from the germline V gene are SGHRS and YFSETQ. Trimming removed 3 bases from V and 2 bases from J; junction bases left unmatched: 6. The CDR3 bases are TGCGCCAGCAGCTATTACAGGGGTTCCACAGATACGCAGTATTTT. This gives the protein CASSYYRGSTDTQYF.

A few counts support this clone. The rearrangement uses TRBV27 and TRBJ1-4; 8 bases line up with TRBD1. V lost 6 bases and J lost 8; bases outside the gene matches: 11. Germline loops: CDR1 MNHEY, CDR2 SMNVEV (reference sequence). The CDR3 sequence is 15 residues long. The CDR3 nucleotides are TGTGCCAGCAGCACCACTTGGACAGGGCGCGAAAAACTGTTTTTT. This codes for CASSTTWTGREKLFF.

The genes are TRBV2 and TRBJ1-2; 10 bases are shared with TRBD1. The V gene's germline CDR1 is SNHLY and CDR2 FYNNEI. The trim removed 5 bases at V and 9 bases at J, leaving 9 bases unmatched. The CDR3 runs 14 residues. The CDR3 DNA reads as TGTGCCAGCAGTACCCGGGACAGGGGAAGAAGCTACACCTTC. This translates into CASSTRDRGRSYTF.

The rearrangement joins TRBV5-1 to TRBJ2-7, with 9 nucleotides matching TRBD1. V was pared by 3 bases and J by 9 bases, with 10 bases of the junction left unmatched. The CDR3 has 14 residues. Germline V gene lookup returns CDR1 SGHRS and CDR2 YFSETQ. The CDR3 loop reads CASSSSGTGKVQYF. The CDR3 DNA reads as TGCGCCAGCAGCTCTTCCGGGACAGGGAAGGTGCAGTACTTC.

The genes are TRBV27 and TRBJ1-2, with D possibly being TRBD1 (6 bases). The CDR3 is made up of 14 amino acids. Trimming cost V 4 bases and J 0 bases, with 9 bases left between them. CDR1 and CDR2 from the germline V gene are MNHEY and SMNVEV (reference sequence). The CDR3 sequence is CASSSRGPNYGYTF. The CDR3 DNA sequence: TGTGCCAGCAGTTCCAGGGGCCCTAACTATGGCTACACCTTC.

The V gene is TRBV27, the J gene TRBJ2-7; 8 nucleotides agree with TRBD1. Germline V gene lookup returns CDR1 MNHEY and CDR2 SMNVEV (reference sequence). This CDR3 region has 16 residues. V shed 4 bases, J shed 0 bases, and the junction held 8 bases outside the gene matches. CDR3 residues: CASSSLTGGNSYEQYF. As DNA, the CDR3 is TGTGCCAGCAGTTCTCTCACAGGGGGGAACTCCTACGAGCAGTACTTC.

J is TRBJ2-2 and V is TRBV7-2; a possible D gene is TRBD1 (5 bases). CDR1 is SGHTA, CDR2 FQGNSA, per germline. V was trimmed by 3 bases and J by 0 bases, leaving 8 bases between them. This CDR3 comprises 15 residues. Here the CDR3 reads CASSFGRANTGELFF. CDR3 bases: TGTGCCAGCAGCTTCGGCAGGGCGAACACCGGGGAGCTGTTTTTT.

This chain connects TRBV30 to TRBJ2-5, with 15 bases fitting TRBD2. Losses at the gene ends were 3 bases for V and 6 bases for J; bases not matched to a gene: 8. This CDR3 is built from 16 residues. Germline CDR1 and CDR2: GTSNPN and SVGIG (reference sequence). The CDR3, as DNA: TGTGCCTGGAGCCGGACTAGCGGGAGGGCCGTAAAGACCCAGTACTTC. Translation: CAWSRTSGRAVKTQYF. Supplemented by reference TRBV30 and TRBJ2-5, the full variable domain reads SQTIHQWPATLVQPVGSPLSLECTVEGTSNPNLYWYRQAAGRGLQLLFYSVGIGQISSEVPQNLSASRPQDRQFILSSKKLLLSDSGFYLCAWSRTSGRAVKTQYFGPGTRLLVL.

This clone was seen once. This rearrangement joins TRBV9 to TRBJ1-2, with TRBD1 as a possible D gene (6 bases). Trimming pared 0 bases from V and 7 bases from J, leaving 19 bases between. Germline CDR1 and CDR2: SGDLS and YYNGEE. The CDR3 has 16 amino acids. The CDR3 sequence is CASSVDRVPGGGGYTF. In DNA, the CDR3 is TGTGCCAGCAGCGTAGACAGGGTCCCTGGAGGAGGTGGCTACACCTTC.

The gene calls are TRBV7-3 and TRBJ1-1, with D unclear. The V end lost 4 bases, the J end lost 7 bases, and 13 bases lay between the germline ends. The CDR3 runs 13 residues. Germline V gives CDR1 SGHTA, CDR2 FQGTGA. The DNA for the CDR3 is TGTGCCAGCAGCTCCCGTCATAGCGGTGAAGCTTTCTTT. This codes for CASSSRHSGEAFF. The whole variable domain, filled in from reference TRBV7-3 and TRBJ1-1, reads GAGVSQTPSNKVTEKGKYVELRCDPISGHTALYWYRQSLGQGPEFLIYFQGTGAADDSGLPNDRFFAVRPEGSVSTLKIQRTERGDSAVYLCASSSRHSGEAFFGQGTRLTVV.

This clone has just one count. The chain is built from TRBV9 and TRBJ2-7, with a possible D match to TRBD1 (6 bases). The CDR3 extends over 16 amino acids. V was shortened by 3 bases and J by 3 bases, with 19 bases between the two germline ends. Germline lookup yields CDR1 SGDLS and CDR2 YYNGEE. In DNA form, the CDR3 reads TGTGCCAGCAGCGCTCGGGACACTTGGGGGTTCTACGAGCAGTACTTC. It is translated as CASSARDTWGFYEQYF.

The CDR3 region has the DNA TGTGCTAGTGGTTCATGGACAGGGGGACACTATGGCTACACCTTC. Protein product: CASGSWTGGHYGYTF. This chain connects TRBV12-5 to TRBJ1-2; 10 bases match TRBD1. V trimming: 4 bases; J trimming: 3 bases; junction bases outside the gene matches: 5. Germline assignment: CDR1 LGHNT and CDR2 FRNRAP. This CDR3 is 15 amino acids long.

The chain links TRBV7-9 to TRBJ1-3; no definite D call. This CDR3 region has 15 residues. Trimming shortened V by 1 base and J by 0 bases, and 7 bases separated the two germline ends. Looked up from germline, CDR1 is SEHNR and CDR2 is FQNEAQ (reference sequence). The CDR3 protein is CASSLDQASGNTIYF. CDR3 nucleotides: TGTGCCAGCAGCTTAGACCAGGCCTCTGGAAACACCATATATTTT.

This clone was seen once. The junction departs from the called germline gene at one end, perhaps through a read error. The chain recombines TRBV7-9 with TRBJ2-2; D uncertain. CDR1 SEHNR and CDR2 FQNEAQ come from the germline V gene (reference sequence). This CDR3 has 16 amino acids. The CDR3 DNA reads as TGTTCCAGCAGCCTACGTGTACGGTCCCACACCGGGGAGCTGTTTTTT. Translating it yields CSSSLRVRSHTGELFF.

This clone was counted once. The chain joins TRBV5-4 to TRBJ1-5, with a possible D match to TRBD1 (6 bases). V was trimmed by 3 bases and J by 1 base, leaving 14 bases between them. The CDR3 spans 16 residues. Germline lookup yields CDR1 SGHNT and CDR2 YYREEE (reference sequence). CDR3 region: CASSSGGAGSNQPQHF. The CDR3, as DNA: TGTGCCAGCAGCTCGGGGGGGGCTGGGAGCAATCAGCCCCAGCATTTT.

V usage is TRBV10-3 and J usage is TRBJ2-5; TRBD2 is a possible D gene (6 bases). V lost 6 bases to trimming and J lost 2 bases, with 7 bases between them. This CDR3 is built from 12 residues. Germline CDR1 is ENHRY and CDR2 is SYGVKD. The CDR3 DNA sequence: TGTGCCATCAGCCGGGAGCAAGAGACCCAGTACTTC. It encodes CAISREQETQYF.

About this clone: One end of the junction fails to match germline, which may point to a read error. The chain joins TRBV7-7 to TRBJ2-3; possible D gene TRBD1, 6 bases. CDR1 and CDR2 from the germline V gene are SSHAT and FNYEAQ (reference sequence). The CDR3 is 13 amino acids. The CDR3 loop reads CASSSSGADTQYF. The CDR3 DNA reads as TGTGCTAGCAGCTCCTCAGGGGCAGATACGCAGTATTTT.

This clone has just a few counts. This sequence joins TRBV5-4 and TRBJ2-1; 10 positions match TRBD2. This CDR3 is 17 amino acids long. The germline gives CDR1 SGHNT, CDR2 YYREEE (reference sequence). V shed 1 base and J 1 base; nucleotides not matched to a gene: 5. The DNA for the CDR3 is TGTGCCAGCAGCTTGCCAGCGGGGGGGATTTCCTACAATGAGCAGTTCTTC. It translates to CASSLPAGGISYNEQFF.